The subject of this entry is one T cell receptor (beta chain). This specimen comes from a study of glioma-infiltrating T cells after dendritic cell vaccination. Sequenced by immunoSEQ multiplex PCR; TCRdb stores in-frame clones only, minus some. The table lists over 65,000 clones, about 85% of them singletons, with 8.5% in the top ten. The sample's time point: after dendritic cell vaccination, including at tumor progression/relapse. Germline CDR1 is SGHTA and CDR2 is FQGTGA. V lost 2 bases, J lost 4 bases, and 11 bases lay in between. This CDR3 is 14 amino acids long. The gene calls are TRBV7-3 and TRBJ1-2; weak D call: TRBD1 (5 bases). The clonotype originates from a human donor with glioblastoma. The source material was blood, sampled after dendritic cell vaccination. The CDR3 here is CASSLAGPGYGYTF. The CDR3 DNA reads TGTGCCAGCAGCTTAGCGGGGCCCGGCTATGGCTACACCTTC.